The 18 T cell receptor beta chains below were found in one sample sequenced in a study of T cell changes during pregnancy in multiple sclerosis (dated by TCRdb to between 2017 and 2020). The library was prepared using the immunoSEQ multiplex PCR assay. Sourced from immuneACCESS, this table was stored by TCRdb with only in-frame sequences that have V and J called. A share of the clones is absent; for the studies checked, an unresolved V gene accounts for under half, and the remainder has no known explanation. The sample has approximately 40,000 clones on record, 90% to 97% of them singletons. The ten largest clones represent roughly 0.8% of the sample. The sample here was peripheral blood, taken in the second trimester of pregnancy. The receptors were sampled from a female donor with multiple sclerosis, enrolled in a pregnancy study.

The table lists this clone with a count of one. This chain joins TRBV7-7 and TRBJ2-1, with D maybe TRBD2 (6 bases). The CDR3 covers 14 residues. CDR1 and CDR2 from the germline V gene are SSHAT and FNYEAQ (reference sequence). Trimming took off 5 bases at V and 9 bases at J, with 17 bases between the two ends. DNA for the CDR3: TGTGCCAGCAGCAGATACCGGGACTCTGGTGAGCAGTTCTTC. Protein product: CASSRYRDSGEQFF.

The CDR3: CASSLAESPHNEQFF. For the CDR3, the DNA is TGCGCCAGCAGCTTGGCCGAGAGTCCTCACAATGAGCAGTTCTTC. The V gene is TRBV5-1, the J gene TRBJ2-1; D unresolved. Germline V gene data show CDR1 as SGHRS and CDR2 as YFSETQ. Trimming cost V 0 bases and J 5 bases, with 12 bases left between them. This CDR3 is 15 amino acids long.

This chain joins TRBV5-4 and TRBJ2-1; TRBD1 agrees at 9 bases. The germline V gene encodes CDR1 SGHNT and CDR2 YYREEE (reference sequence). The V and J ends lost 2 bases and 6 bases, in that order; junction bases with no gene match: 6. This CDR3 comprises 15 residues. The CDR3 coding sequence is TGTGCCAGCAGCTTTGGGGGACAGGGTCCCAATGAGCAGTTCTTC. This sequence encodes CASSFGGQGPNEQFF. The complete variable domain, with remaining parts taken from reference TRBV5-4 and TRBJ2-1, reads ETGVTQSPTHLIKTRGQQVTLRCSSQSGHNTVSWYQQALGQGPQFIFQYYREEENGRGNFPPRFSGLQFPNYSSELNVNALELDDSALYLCASSFGGQGPNEQFFGPGTRLTVL.

The chain has TRBV4-3 and TRBJ1-1; 11 bases match TRBD1. CDR3 size: 21 residues. The V gene end was trimmed by 0 bases and the J gene end by 4 bases; junction bases not matched to a gene: 19. CDR1 LGHNA and CDR2 YSLEER come from the germline V gene. CDR3 residues: CASSQDPLHTGTGGLRTEAFF. The CDR3 bases are TGCGCCAGCAGCCAAGACCCTCTTCATACCGGGACAGGGGGTTTGCGCACTGAAGCTTTCTTT.

The chain combines TRBV19 with TRBJ2-1; 7 nucleotides match TRBD2. The V segment lost 5 bases and the J segment 10 bases; nucleotides outside the gene matches: 8. Germline lookup yields CDR1 LNHDA and CDR2 SQIVND (reference sequence). This CDR3 is built from 13 residues. CDR3 sequence reads: CASSLRLGREQFF. Written as DNA, the CDR3 is TGTGCCAGTAGTCTACGACTCGGGAGGGAGCAGTTCTTC.

The chain combines TRBV7-2 with TRBJ2-7, with D maybe TRBD2 (6 bases). V shed 5 bases and J shed 3 bases, with 14 bases lying between them. Germline CDR1 reads SGHTA; CDR2 reads FQGNSA. The CDR3 runs to 14 residues. CDR3 residues: CASSPIAALYEQYF. CDR3 nucleotide sequence: TGTGCCAGCAGCCCGATAGCGGCCCTCTACGAGCAGTACTTC.

This chain connects TRBV4-2 to TRBJ2-7; D is perhaps TRBD2 (5 bases). Trimming took 0 bases from V and 9 from J, leaving 21 bases between them. In germline, CDR1 is LGHNA, CDR2 YNFKEQ. This CDR3 has 16 amino acids. The CDR3 nucleotides are TGTGCCAGCAGCCAAGATACGGGCGGGTTCACGGTAGGGCAGTACTTC. The encoded protein is CASSQDTGGFTVGQYF.

The J gene is TRBJ2-3, the V gene TRBV19, with D possibly matching TRBD1 (5 bases). The germline CDR1 and CDR2 sequences are LNHDA and SQIVND (reference sequence). This CDR3 is 13 amino acids long. Trimming removed 3 bases at V and 4 bases at J, with 8 bases between. The CDR3 loop reads CASSIRVADTQYF. The CDR3 region has the DNA TGTGCCAGTAGTATCAGGGTGGCAGATACGCAGTATTTT. Combining the CDR3 with reference TRBV19 and TRBJ2-3 gives the whole variable domain DGGITQSPKYLFRKEGQNVTLSCEQNLNHDAMYWYRQDPGQGLRLIYYSQIVNDFQKGDIAEGYSVSREKKESFPLTVTSAQKNPTAFYLCASSIRVADTQYFGPGTRLTVL.

The chain uses TRBV7-9 and TRBJ1-2; D is uncertain. This CDR3 region has 16 residues. CDR1 and CDR2 from the germline V gene are SEHNR and FQNEAQ (reference sequence). Trimming cost V 7 bases and J 6 bases, with 24 bases left between them. Here the CDR3 reads CASTTLRVLAGDGYTF. The CDR3 region has the DNA TGTGCCAGCACCACCCTACGAGTCTTGGCAGGCGATGGCTACACCTTC.

The chain has TRBV29-1 and TRBJ2-5, with 8 bases identical to TRBD2. The junction had 5 bases not matched to a gene; V was cut back by 3 bases and J by 5 bases. In germline, CDR1 is SQVTM, CDR2 ANQGSEA. The CDR3 loop spans 13 amino acids. This chain's CDR3 is CSVDGGALETQYF. CDR3 sequence (DNA): TGCAGCGTTGACGGGGGGGCCCTGGAGACCCAGTACTTC. The full variable domain, its missing parts supplied by reference TRBV29-1 and TRBJ2-5, is SAVISQKPSRDICQRGTSLTIQCQVDSQVTMMFWYRQQPGQSLTLIATANQGSEATYESGFVIDKFPISRPNLTFSTLTVSNMSPEDSSIYLCSVDGGALETQYFGPGTRLLVL.

The genes are TRBV29-1 and TRBJ1-2; TRBD1 is a possible D gene (5 bases). With 2 bases removed from V and 10 bases from J, the gap between germline ends came to 14 bases. The germline CDR1 and CDR2 sequences are SQVTM and ANQGSEA. The CDR3 runs to 12 residues. The CDR3 DNA sequence: TGCAGCGTTGAACCCATGGCAGGGTACTACACCTTC. It yields the protein CSVEPMAGYYTF. Complete variable domain (other parts from reference TRBV29-1 and TRBJ1-2): SAVISQKPSRDICQRGTSLTIQCQVDSQVTMMFWYRQQPGQSLTLIATANQGSEATYESGFVIDKFPISRPNLTFSTLTVSNMSPEDSSIYLCSVEPMAGYYTFGSGTRLTVV.

The chain carries TRBV9 and TRBJ2-2; D unclear. CDR3 length equals 14 residues. V was clipped by 4 bases and J by 7 bases, with 14 bases between them. Germline-derived CDR1 and CDR2 are SGDLS and YYNGEE. The CDR3 is CASSIRPGYGELFF. The CDR3, as DNA: TGTGCCAGCAGCATCCGGCCGGGTTACGGGGAGCTGTTTTTT.

CDR3 DNA: TGCGCCAGCAGCCCAGACAGGGGATTCTCCTACGAGCAGTACTTC. Amino acid sequence: CASSPDRGFSYEQYF. This chain links TRBV4-1 with TRBJ2-7; 8 bases are a match to TRBD1. With V trimmed by 4 bases and J by 0 bases, 5 bases remained unmatched. The CDR3 consists of 15 residues. The germline V gene encodes CDR1 MGHRA and CDR2 YSYEKL.

This chain uses TRBV19 with TRBJ2-2; 10 bases line up with TRBD1. Per germline, CDR1 LNHDA and CDR2 SQIVND (reference sequence). J lost 6 bases, V lost 7 bases, and 8 bases had no gene match. The CDR3 contains 15 residues. CDR3 DNA: TGTGCCAGTACCCAGTATGGACAGGGGGCCGGGGAGCTGTTTTTT. This codes for CASTQYGQGAGELFF.

V and J are TRBV9 and TRBJ1-2, with D unclear. The CDR3 length is 14 residues. Germline V gene sequence: CDR1 SGDLS, CDR2 YYNGEE. Trimming left V 0 bases short and J 7 bases short, with 13 bases between. CDR3 coding DNA: TGTGCCAGCAGCGTAGACAGATCGACGAGTGGCTACACCTTC. This encodes CASSVDRSTSGYTF.

V usage is TRBV19 and J usage is TRBJ1-5; D may be TRBD1 (5 bases). This CDR3 spans 13 amino acids. Germline values: CDR1 LNHDA, CDR2 SQIVND (reference sequence). Trimming left V 10 bases short and J 3 bases short, with 13 bases between. This CDR3 reads CATKDRLNQPQHF. The CDR3 nucleotides are TGTGCCACTAAAGACAGACTCAATCAGCCCCAGCATTTT.

This chain connects TRBV9 to TRBJ2-2; D possibly corresponds to TRBD1 (6 bases). CDR3 length: 15 amino acids. CDR1 SGDLS and CDR2 YYNGEE come from the germline V gene. V shed 3 bases and J shed 7 bases, with 16 bases lying between them. CDR3 loop: CASSATTGLRGELFF. The CDR3 DNA is TGTGCCAGCAGCGCCACGACAGGCTTACGCGGGGAGCTGTTTTTT. The entire variable domain, with the rest obtained from reference TRBV9 and TRBJ2-2, is as follows: DSGVTQTPKHLITATGQRVTLRCSPRSGDLSVYWYQQSLDQGLQFLIQYYNGEERAKGNILERFSAQQFPDLHSELNLSSLELGDSALYFCASSATTGLRGELFFGEGSRLTVL.

The chain carries TRBV2 and TRBJ1-1; D gene ambiguous. The CDR3 runs 13 residues. Germline V gene sequence: CDR1 SNHLY, CDR2 FYNNEI. V was clipped by 5 bases and J by 6 bases, with 13 bases between them. This CDR3 reads CASSRGYSAEAFF. DNA for the CDR3: TGTGCCAGCAGTCGAGGGTATTCGGCTGAAGCTTTCTTT.